The 12 T cell receptor beta chains in this list originate from one sample, sequenced in a study of T cell changes during pregnancy in multiple sclerosis. The method was immunoSEQ multiplex PCR; TCRdb's version includes in-frame clones alone and lacks a portion of them. The sample comprises about 98,000 clones, under 95% of which are singletons, and 2% to 3% rests with the top ten. Here the sequenced sample was peripheral blood, taken after pregnancy. The receptors shown here come from a female donor in good health, enrolled as a control in a pregnancy study.

The CDR3 coding sequence is TGTGCCAGCCATGCTGCCGGGGATGGCTACACCTTC. Translated, it gives CASHAAGDGYTF. The J gene is TRBJ1-2, the V gene TRBV6-5, with D unresolved. The CDR3 is 12 amino acids. V was trimmed by 8 bases and J by 6 bases, leaving 13 bases between them. Looked up from germline, CDR1 is MNHEY and CDR2 is SVGAGI.

The chain joins TRBV5-1 to TRBJ2-7, with 9 bases that match TRBD2. The germline V gene encodes CDR1 SGHRS and CDR2 YFSETQ. J gave up 9 bases and V 4 bases, and 5 bases lay outside the gene matches. The CDR3 consists of 12 residues. The CDR3 sequence is CASSQLAGWQYF. In DNA, the CDR3 is TGCGCCAGCAGCCAGCTAGCGGGATGGCAGTACTTC.

This clone came up a few times. The gene calls are TRBV30 and TRBJ1-2; D remains ambiguous. There are 14 residues in the CDR3. Germline V gene sequence: CDR1 GTSNPN, CDR2 SVGIG (reference sequence). V was pared by 2 bases and J by 4 bases, with 14 bases between. The CDR3 region is CAWSYGRNPYGYTF. CDR3 sequence (DNA): TGTGCCTGGAGTTATGGCAGAAACCCCTATGGCTACACCTTC. Full variable domain (remainder filled in from reference TRBV30 and TRBJ1-2): SQTIHQWPATLVQPVGSPLSLECTVEGTSNPNLYWYRQAAGRGLQLLFYSVGIGQISSEVPQNLSASRPQDRQFILSSKKLLLSDSGFYLCAWSYGRNPYGYTFGSGTRLTVV.

The chain has TRBV7-9 and TRBJ1-1, with D perhaps matching TRBD1 (5 bases). The CDR3 sequence is 14 residues long. The V gene lost 4 bases and the J gene lost 4 bases, with 13 bases spanning the gap. The germline CDR1 and CDR2 sequences are SEHNR and FQNEAQ (reference sequence). For the CDR3, the DNA is TGTGCCAGCAGCTCCAGGGAAAGGGGCACTGAAGCTTTCTTT. Amino acids: CASSSRERGTEAFF.

In its sample, this clone was seen once. This sequence joins TRBV5-1 and TRBJ2-7; the match to TRBD2 covers 10 bases. Germline loops: CDR1 SGHRS, CDR2 YFSETQ. Trimming at V came to 4 bases and at J to 6 bases, leaving 4 bases not matched to a gene. The CDR3 is made up of 13 amino acids. Here the CDR3 reads CASSRWTSGEQYF. For the CDR3, the DNA is TGCGCCAGCAGCCGATGGACTAGCGGCGAGCAGTACTTC.

This rearrangement joins TRBV7-8 to TRBJ2-1; a possible D gene is TRBD1 (6 bases). This CDR3 is built from 21 residues. CDR1 and CDR2 (germline): SGHVS, FQNEAQ. V dropped 1 base and J dropped 4 bases, with 29 bases sitting between them. CDR3 loop: CASSLGSPGQRIQLRYNEQFF. DNA for the CDR3: TGTGCCAGCAGCTTAGGGAGTCCGGGACAAAGGATCCAGCTACGGTACAATGAGCAGTTCTTC.

This sequence joins TRBV27 and TRBJ2-7; TRBD2 aligns across 9 bases. This CDR3 contains 16 residues. Trimming cost V 6 bases and J 6 bases; bases outside gene matches: 15. Germline-derived CDR1 and CDR2 are MNHEY and SMNVEV (reference sequence). The CDR3: CASRNPGLARGGEQYF. CDR3 nucleotide sequence: TGTGCCAGCAGGAATCCGGGACTAGCAAGAGGGGGCGAGCAGTACTTC.

The chain employs TRBV6-5 and TRBJ2-7; D not resolved. Trimming removed 2 bases from V and 3 bases from J, with 8 bases in between. The CDR3 is 13 amino acids. Germline V gene sequence: CDR1 MNHEY, CDR2 SVGAGI. The CDR3 is CASSYANFYEQYF. DNA for the CDR3: TGTGCCAGCAGTTACGCCAACTTCTACGAGCAGTACTTC.

The chain couples TRBV2 to TRBJ2-3, with D uncertain. This CDR3 comprises 11 residues. CDR1 SNHLY and CDR2 FYNNEI come from the germline V gene. The V end was cut by 8 bases, the J end by 10 bases, with 13 bases between. The CDR3 bases are TGTGCCAGCTCCAGAGGTGGGTCGCAGTATTTT. Protein product: CASSRGGSQYF.

Note on this clone: The same CDR3 also results from other DNA sequences found in this sample. This chain uses TRBV6-4 with TRBJ1-5; D call uncertain. Germline V CDR1 and CDR2: MRHNA, SNTAGT. The CDR3 is made up of 15 amino acids. Trimming took 3 bases from V and 2 from J, leaving 11 bases between them. CDR3 coding DNA: TGTGCCAGCAGTGAGCAGGCGTCGGGCAATCAGCCCCAGCATTTT. It encodes CASSEQASGNQPQHF.

The V and J genes are TRBV28 and TRBJ1-5; perhaps TRBD1 as D (6 bases). Germline V lookup: CDR1 MDHEN, CDR2 SYDVKM. CDR3 size: 15 residues. The germline V and J ends were trimmed by 3 bases and 5 bases, with 14 bases remaining between them. Here the CDR3 reads CASSFRDRWDQPQHF. In nucleotides, the CDR3 is TGTGCCAGCAGTTTCCGCGACAGGTGGGATCAGCCCCAGCATTTT.

The chain links TRBV7-2 to TRBJ1-1, with D possibly TRBD1 on 6 matching bases. CDR1 is SGHTA, CDR2 FQGNSA, per germline. V lost 5 bases and J 4 bases, leaving 17 bases between the germline ends. This CDR3 has 15 amino acids. CDR3 residues: CASSPRGGAGTEAFF. CDR3 DNA: TGTGCCAGCAGCCCGCGAGGGGGGGCTGGCACTGAAGCTTTCTTT.